Each of the 19 T cell receptor beta chains below was sequenced from the same sample in a study of T cells in Graves' hyperthyroidism and ophthalmopathy. Amplification yielded TCR beta CDR3 regions, with RNA transcripts as the source. First-round RT-PCR with HTBI primers amplified the TCR CDR3 region. TCRdb re-derived calls from the multiplex PCR reads in MiXCR, one entry per CDR3 protein. The table includes about 400,000 distinct CDR3 sequences, approximately 15% detected once. The sample taken for sequencing was blood. The source is a woman aged 18-29 years with Graves' hyperthyroidism.

This clonotype was seen only a few times. This sequence joins TRBV5-4 and TRBJ2-3, with 8 bases matching TRBD2. Germline CDR1 is SGHNT and CDR2 is YYREEE (reference sequence). The CDR3 contains 16 residues. V was pared by 1 base and J by 0 bases, with 4 bases of the junction left unmatched. The chain's CDR3 is CASSLPGGTSTDTQYF. The CDR3 DNA is TGTGCCAGCAGCTTGCCGGGGGGGACTAGCACAGATACGCAGTATTTT.

Worth noting for this clonotype: A clone one base away is much larger, so this may be a read error. V gene TRBV5-1 combines with J gene TRBJ2-1; D gene unclear. The germline gives CDR1 SGHRS, CDR2 YFSETQ. Trimming took off 3 bases at V and 10 bases at J, with 11 bases between the two ends. The CDR3 spans 12 residues. The DNA for the CDR3 is TGCGCCAGCAGCTCCTCTGTCGGGGAGCAGTTCTTC. Its protein is CASSSSVGEQFF.

CDR3 in DNA: TGTGCCAGCAGCTTGAATGCGGGCGGGGGGACTACCTTCTACGAGCAGTACTTC. It specifies CASSLNAGGGTTFYEQYF. The chain is built from TRBV5-5 and TRBJ2-7; 8 bases match TRBD2. This CDR3 is built from 18 residues. The junction had 15 bases not matched to a gene; V was cut back by 1 base and J by 3 bases. Germline V lookup: CDR1 SGHKS, CDR2 YYEKEE (reference sequence).

This clonotype was detected many times. The chain combines TRBV12-3 or TRBV12-4 with TRBJ1-5; maybe TRBD1 (5 bases). The CDR3 spans 14 residues. Trimming stripped 5 bases from V and 2 bases from J, with 10 bases between. The CDR3 sequence: CASSKGWGNQPQHF. The CDR3, as DNA: TGTGCCAGCAGTAAGGGGTGGGGCAATCAGCCCCAGCATTTT.

The CDR3 DNA reads TGTGCCAGCAGCTTAATAGCAGACAGCTCTGGGGCCAACGTCCTGACTTTC. This gives the protein CASSLIADSSGANVLTF. The V and J genes are TRBV7-2 and TRBJ2-6, with D possibly matching TRBD1 (5 bases). CDR3 length: 17 amino acids. Germline V gene sequence: CDR1 SGHTA, CDR2 FQGNSA. V was cut by 2 bases and J by 0 bases, with 11 bases left in between.

This clonotype was seen ten or more times. V is TRBV5-1 and J is TRBJ2-7; D remains unclear. The germline CDR1 and CDR2 sequences are SGHRS and YFSETQ. V lost 4 bases and J lost 6, with 11 bases in between. The CDR3 runs 12 residues. Written as DNA, the CDR3 is TGCGCCAGCAGCGCCGGCGTTAGCGAGCAGTACTTC. This encodes CASSAGVSEQYF.

This clonotype was found a few times. The junction differs from germline at one of its ends, possibly a read error. The chain recombines TRBV5-4 with TRBJ2-5, with a tentative D call TRBD2 (5 bases). The CDR3 spans 16 residues. Germline CDR1 SGHNT, CDR2 YYREEE (reference sequence). The DNA for the CDR3 is TGTGCCAGCAGCCGACGATTCGGTAGAGGAGGAGAGACCCAGCACTTC. It encodes CASSRRFGRGGETQHF.

The CDR3 region is CASSFSRTGSPLHF. The CDR3 DNA reads as TGTGCCAGCAGCTTTTCCAGGACGGGGTCACCCCTCCACTTT. The chain links TRBV11-3 to TRBJ1-6, with D unresolved. The CDR3 has 14 amino acids. Germline V gene data show CDR1 as SGHNT and CDR2 as YENEEA. V was cut by 3 bases and J by 10 bases, with 13 bases left in between.

The sample holds many counts of this clonotype. The chain couples TRBV30 to TRBJ2-3; no definite D call. Germline V gene lookup returns CDR1 GTSNPN and CDR2 SVGIG (reference sequence). Trimming cost V 1 base and J 4 bases, with 6 bases left between them. This CDR3 has 12 amino acids. Here the CDR3 reads CAWSGPSDTQYF. CDR3 DNA: TGTGCCTGGAGTGGCCCGTCAGATACGCAGTATTTT.

This clonotype was seen ten or more times. This chain joins TRBV28 and TRBJ2-1, with D unresolved. Germline CDR1 and CDR2: MDHEN and SYDVKM. V lost 8 bases, J lost 8 bases, and 19 bases lay in between. The CDR3 is 14 amino acids. The CDR3 spells CASAATVLIHEQFF. DNA for the CDR3: TGTGCCAGCGCAGCTACCGTCCTTATTCATGAGCAGTTCTTC.

The rearrangement joins TRBV24-1 to TRBJ2-3; the match to TRBD1 covers 8 bases. The V segment lost 4 bases and the J segment 0 bases; nucleotides outside the gene matches: 5. Germline V gene data show CDR1 as KGHDR and CDR2 as SFDVKD. The CDR3 is 16 amino acids. CDR3 bases: TGTGCCACCAGTGACCCGGGACAGGAGAGCACAGATACGCAGTATTTT. Its translation is CATSDPGQESTDTQYF.

This sequence joins TRBV11-2 and TRBJ2-2; TRBD2 agrees at 11 bases. The J segment lost 7 bases and the V segment lost 5 bases, leaving 6 bases of the junction unmatched. CDR1 is SGHAT, CDR2 FQNNGV, per germline. This CDR3 has 15 residues. CDR3 sequence (DNA): TGTGCCAGCAGCACGACTAGCGGGGACCTCGGGGAGCTGTTTTTT. It translates to CASSTTSGDLGELFF.

The sample holds many counts of this clonotype. The rearrangement links TRBV3-1 to TRBJ2-1, with a weak D call TRBD2 (5 bases). V gave up 10 bases and J gave up 4 bases, with 11 bases separating them. The CDR3 totals 12 residues. The germline V gene encodes CDR1 LGHDT and CDR2 YNNKEL (reference sequence). CDR3 amino acids: CATTRGYNEQFF. CDR3 nucleotides: TGTGCCACCACCCGCGGGTACAATGAGCAGTTCTTC.

This clonotype was detected many times. J is TRBJ1-5 and V is TRBV19; 7 bases agree with TRBD1. This CDR3 is 17 amino acids long. Germline CDR1 and CDR2: LNHDA and SQIVND (reference sequence). V shed 4 bases and J 2 bases; nucleotides not matched to a gene: 11. The DNA for the CDR3 is TGTGCCAGTAGTACCCGGACAGGTGGTTCGGGCAATCAGCCCCAGCATTTT. Translated: CASSTRTGGSGNQPQHF.

The V call is TRBV30, the J call TRBJ2-1; either TRBD1 or TRBD2 may supply D (6 bases each). V was clipped by 3 bases and J by 15 bases, with 21 bases between them. CDR1 is GTSNPN, CDR2 SVGIG, per germline (reference sequence). This CDR3 has 13 residues. The CDR3 coding sequence is TGTGCCTGGAGCCGCGGGACACTAGGTCCGTGGTTCTTC. Its protein is CAWSRGTLGPWFF.

This clonotype was observed a handful of times. The chain employs TRBV18 and TRBJ2-7, with 10 bases fitting TRBD1. The V segment lost 2 bases and the J segment 5 bases; nucleotides outside the gene matches: 6. CDR1 is KGHSH, CDR2 LQKENI, per germline. The CDR3 spans 15 residues. CDR3 region: CASSPSEGTGDEQYF. The CDR3 region has the DNA TGTGCCAGCTCACCATCGGAAGGGACAGGGGACGAGCAGTACTTC.

To note about this clonotype: This sequence may be a read error, since a much larger clone differs from it by one base. The V and J genes are TRBV27 and TRBJ2-3; D uncertain. This CDR3 comprises 13 residues. V gave up 5 bases and J gave up 2 bases, with 8 bases separating them. CDR1 and CDR2 from the germline V gene are MNHEY and SMNVEV (reference sequence). The CDR3 DNA sequence: TGTGCCAGCAGTGATTCCTACACAGATACGCAGTATTTT. Amino acid sequence: CASSDSYTDTQYF.

This clonotype was seen ten or more times. This chain joins TRBV15 and TRBJ2-7, with a tentative D call TRBD2 (6 bases). The length of the CDR3 is 15 residues. The germline V and J ends were trimmed by 5 bases and 5 bases, with 19 bases remaining between them. In germline, CDR1 is LNHNV, CDR2 YYDKDF (reference sequence). CDR3 residues: CATSPWRGDIDEQYF. The DNA of the CDR3 is TGTGCCACCAGCCCCTGGAGGGGCGATATCGACGAGCAGTACTTC.

This clonotype came up many times. The rearrangement links TRBV12-3 or TRBV12-4 to TRBJ1-5, with D possibly matching TRBD1 (6 bases). This CDR3 has 12 amino acids. The V end lost 4 bases, the J end lost 5 bases, and 6 bases lay between the germline ends. CDR3 DNA: TGTGCCAGCAGTTCAGGGGATCAGCCCCAGCATTTT. Its translation: CASSSGDQPQHF.